This passage covers 20 T cell receptor beta chains from one sample sequenced in a study of human T cells and chemical hapten exposure (dated by TCRdb to 2020 to 2022). The sample's time point label, decoded: pre-sensitization, week 0. Reading the label with the study, this specimen's treatment or condition is: therapeutic diphenylcyclopropenone sensitization with weekly scalp DPC. The method behind the library was RACE. The run used a NextSeq 500. Using fastp trimming at Q25 and MiXCR clonotype assembly, TCRdb reanalyzed the public sequencing data and kept in-frame beta chains. Every distinct CDR3 protein forms one entry, paired with its most common genes and DNA. The sample profile shows over 300,000 distinct CDR3 sequences; 4.5% to 5.5% of them were found once. 2.5% to 3% of the sample goes to the ten largest clones. The sample here was whole blood, taken in connection with sensitization to the hapten diphenylcyclopropenone (DPC). These TCRs come from a woman between 50 and 59 years old with alopecia areata. Some clones in this sample may be carry-over from other donors' samples.

At least ten counts were recorded for this clonotype. This sequence joins TRBV6-6 and TRBJ2-5; 11 bases match TRBD1. The CDR3 is 14 residues long. Looked up from germline, CDR1 is MNHNY and CDR2 is SVGAGI (reference sequence). Unmatched junction bases numbered 3, after V lost 5 bases and J lost 4 bases. The CDR3 DNA reads as TGTGCCAGCAGTGGACAGGGGGCAATAGAGACCCAGTACTTC. It codes for CASSGQGAIETQYF.

This clonotype was counted only a few times. The chain combines TRBV12-3 or TRBV12-4 with TRBJ2-3; 7 bases are a match to TRBD2. J gave up 5 bases and V 5 bases, and 10 bases lay outside the gene matches. The CDR3 length is 15 residues. The CDR3 DNA is TGTGCCAGCAGTGTCGGGGAGGCGGGGGAAGATACGCAGTATTTT. It translates to CASSVGEAGEDTQYF.

This clonotype was detected ten times or more. The gene calls are TRBV5-6 and TRBJ2-7; no reliable D call. Trimming removed 4 bases at V and 3 bases at J, with 5 bases between. CDR1 and CDR2 from the germline V gene are SGHDT and YYEEEE. The CDR3 contains 11 residues. In nucleotides, the CDR3 is TGTGCCAGCAGCGTAGACTACGAGCAGTACTTC. This codes for CASSVDYEQYF.

This clonotype was found a few times. An end of the junction differs from the germline gene, which may be a read error. The V and J genes are TRBV20-1 and TRBJ2-1; the D is unclear. There are 12 residues in the CDR3. Germline V CDR1 and CDR2: DFQATT, SNEGSKA (reference sequence). The CDR3 loop reads CSASRSSNEQFF. The CDR3 region has the DNA TGCAGTGCTAGTCGCTCCTCCAATGAGCAGTTCTTC.

This chain connects TRBV9 to TRBJ2-3; 12 nucleotides align to TRBD2. The length of the CDR3 is 18 residues. V lost 0 bases to trimming and J lost 6 bases; unmatched junction nucleotides: 11. Germline V gives CDR1 SGDLS, CDR2 YYNGEE. CDR3 amino acids: CASSVAEVTSGSGDTQYF. CDR3 DNA sequence: TGTGCCAGCAGCGTAGCTGAGGTGACTAGCGGGAGTGGGGATACGCAGTATTTT.

This clonotype was observed many times. V gene TRBV5-6 combines with J gene TRBJ2-5, with 10 bases fitting TRBD2. Germline-derived CDR1 and CDR2 are SGHDT and YYEEEE. Germline trimming cut 2 bases from V and 5 bases from J; bases unmatched to any gene: 0. CDR3 length: 13 amino acids. The CDR3: CASSFSGRETQYF. Here the CDR3 DNA reads TGTGCCAGCAGCTTTAGCGGGAGGGAGACCCAGTACTTC.

This clonotype was found many times. The chain uses TRBV7-9 and TRBJ2-7; D not certain. Per germline, CDR1 SEHNR and CDR2 FQNEAQ (reference sequence). CDR3 length: 14 amino acids. Trimming took off 4 bases at V and 2 bases at J, with 12 bases between the two ends. Here the CDR3 DNA reads TGTGCCAGCAGCTCGAGGACCGCCCCCTACGAGCAGTACTTC. This encodes CASSSRTAPYEQYF.

This clonotype was observed a handful of times. This chain joins TRBV12-3 or TRBV12-4 and TRBJ2-5; D remains ambiguous. Between the trimmed V and J ends, which lost 3 bases and 5 bases, there was a span of 7 bases. The length of the CDR3 is 12 residues. The CDR3 DNA is TGTGCCAGCAGTTTCTCTTCCGAGACCCAGTACTTC. This codes for CASSFSSETQYF.

Ten or more counts support this clonotype. CDR3 nucleotide sequence: TGTGCCAGCAGCCTCCAAGCGTTGAGCACAGATACGCAGTATTTT. Translating gives CASSLQALSTDTQYF. The chain recombines TRBV7-2 with TRBJ2-3; D not resolved. V shed 5 bases and J shed 0 bases, with 12 bases lying between them. The CDR3 extends over 15 amino acids. Germline CDR1 SGHTA, CDR2 FQGNSA. The variable domain in full, completed from reference TRBV7-2 and TRBJ2-3, reads GAGVSQSPSNKVTEKGKDVELRCDPISGHTALYWYRQSLGQGLEFLIYFQGNSAPDKSGLPSDRFSAERTGGSVSTLTIQRTQQEDSAVYLCASSLQALSTDTQYFGPGTRLTVL.

This rearrangement joins TRBV27 to TRBJ1-4, with TRBD1 matching over 7 bases. The germline V gene encodes CDR1 MNHEY and CDR2 SMNVEV (reference sequence). Trimming at V came to 3 bases and at J to 5 bases, leaving 6 bases not matched to a gene. The CDR3 extends over 15 amino acids. The CDR3 loop is CASSLSGTENEKLFF. In DNA form, the CDR3 reads TGTGCCAGCAGTTTGTCCGGGACAGAAAATGAAAAACTGTTTTTT.

This clonotype was counted between two and nine times. The chain has TRBV4-3 and TRBJ2-1, with 8 bases identical to TRBD2. The CDR3 contains 16 residues. The J segment lost 3 bases and the V segment lost 4 bases, leaving 8 bases of the junction unmatched. Per germline, CDR1 LGHNA and CDR2 YSLEER. The CDR3 spells CASSLTGTRNYNEQFF. The CDR3 DNA reads TGCGCCAGCAGCCTCACCGGGACTAGGAACTACAATGAGCAGTTCTTC.

This clonotype came up a few times. This chain links TRBV5-1 with TRBJ1-5; D uncertain. This CDR3 region has 14 residues. Germline CDR1 and CDR2: SGHRS and YFSETQ. Trimming removed 0 bases at V and 3 bases at J, with 7 bases between. The CDR3 sequence: CASSLEGDNQPQHF. The CDR3 region has the DNA TGCGCCAGCAGCTTGGAGGGAGACAATCAGCCCCAGCATTTT.

The J gene is TRBJ2-2, the V gene TRBV20-1; D gene uncertain. The CDR3 has 14 residues. Germline CDR1 is DFQATT and CDR2 is SNEGSKA (reference sequence). V was trimmed by 1 base and J by 3 bases, leaving 9 bases between them. Written as DNA, the CDR3 is TGCAGTGCTAGAGTTTCGACACACACCGGGGAGCTGTTTTTT. Amino acid sequence: CSARVSTHTGELFF.

This clonotype was observed many times. The gene calls are TRBV7-6 and TRBJ2-3; 10 nucleotides match TRBD2. Germline CDR1 is SGHVS and CDR2 is FNYEAQ. CDR3 size: 17 residues. J lost 1 base, V lost 5 bases, and 9 bases had no gene match. CDR3 nucleotides: TGTGCCAGCAGCCAGGAAGCGGGAGGGCCGGGCACAGATACGCAGTATTTT. Translating it yields CASSQEAGGPGTDTQYF. Together with reference TRBV7-6 and TRBJ2-3, the CDR3 gives the full variable domain: GAGVSQSPRYKVTKRGQDVALRCDPISGHVSLYWYRQALGQGPEFLTYFNYEAQQDKSGLPNDRFSAERPEGSISTLTIQRTEQRDSAMYRCASSQEAGGPGTDTQYFGPGTRLTVL.

This clonotype was detected many times. The chain combines TRBV7-9 with TRBJ2-3, with 11 bases that match TRBD2. V gave up 5 bases and J gave up 1 base; unmatched junction bases: 5. This CDR3 is 16 amino acids long. From germline, CDR1 is SEHNR and CDR2 FQNEAQ (reference sequence). CDR3 sequence (DNA): TGTGCCAGCAGCGGGACTAGCGGAGGAGGCACAGATACGCAGTATTTT. Encoded protein: CASSGTSGGGTDTQYF.

At least ten counts were recorded for this clonotype. The junction differs from germline at one of its ends, possibly a read error. The chain combines TRBV5-1 with TRBJ2-5; 11 bases align to TRBD2. The CDR3 contains 14 residues. Germline V gene lookup returns CDR1 SGHRS and CDR2 YFSETQ. CDR3 nucleotides: TGTGCCAGCAGTTCTACTAGCGGGGGAGAGACCCAGTACTTC. Protein: CASSSTSGGETQYF. Full variable domain (outside the CDR3, taken from reference TRBV5-1 and TRBJ2-5): KAGVTQTPRYLIKTRGQQVTLSCSPISGHRSVSWYQQTPGQGLQFLFEYFSETQRNKGNFPGRFSGRQFSNSRSEMNVSTLELGDSALYLCASSSTSGGETQYFGPGTRLLVL.

A few counts support this clonotype. The chain links TRBV27 to TRBJ1-4; D uncertain. This CDR3 is 14 amino acids long. Germline V gene data show CDR1 as MNHEY and CDR2 as SMNVEV (reference sequence). The V and J ends lost 2 bases and 7 bases respectively, with 11 bases between them. The DNA of the CDR3 is TGTGCCAGCAGTTTAGGCTGGTCGGGTGAAAAACTGTTTTTT. Amino acid sequence: CASSLGWSGEKLFF.

Many counts were recorded for this clonotype. The V gene is TRBV19, the J gene TRBJ1-5; maybe TRBD1 (6 bases). Germline loops: CDR1 LNHDA, CDR2 SQIVND (reference sequence). The CDR3 length is 14 residues. V lost 4 bases to trimming and J lost 0 bases, with 7 bases between them. CDR3 DNA sequence: TGTGCCAGTAGTACACAGGGTAGCAATCAGCCCCAGCATTTT. Translating gives CASSTQGSNQPQHF.

The table lists this clonotype with a few counts. The chain couples TRBV5-1 to TRBJ1-2; D is undetermined. Looked up from germline, CDR1 is SGHRS and CDR2 is YFSETQ. This CDR3 is 17 amino acids long. V lost 0 bases and J lost 4, with 19 bases in between. The CDR3 region is CASSLDSSGGIIYGYTF. The DNA of the CDR3 is TGCGCCAGCAGCTTGGATTCTTCGGGAGGTATAATCTATGGCTACACCTTC.

This clonotype was counted only a few times. This chain joins TRBV7-2 and TRBJ2-7, with TRBD1 matching 7 bases. Germline V gives CDR1 SGHTA, CDR2 FQGNSA. With 0 bases clipped from V and 3 bases from J, the junction kept 11 bases outside the gene matches. The CDR3 has 17 residues. CDR3 DNA: TGTGCCAGCAGCTTAGCGGGGACGGGACAGAGTTTCTACGAGCAGTACTTC. It translates to CASSLAGTGQSFYEQYF.